This T cell receptor (beta chain) was identified in a study of T cells in Graves' hyperthyroidism and ophthalmopathy. For the study at large: Staff took peripheral blood when the initial diagnosis was made, before any treatment began.

The J segment lost 0 bases and the V segment lost 5 bases, leaving 8 bases of the junction unmatched. Germline V gene sequence: CDR1 LNHDA, CDR2 SQIVND (reference sequence). This CDR3 has 16 amino acids. This clonotype was seen more than once but under ten times. The antigen is not known. General study results and limits: The model identified upcoming ophthalmopathy a median approximately seven months ahead of onset. Patients with ophthalmopathy were separated from those with stable hyperthyroidism by a 13 V-J model.

Enrolled ophthalmopathy patients presented with a Clinical Activity Score of at least 3, a NOSPECS grade of at least 4, and disease duration under 3 months. The investigators amplified TCR beta CDR3 regions from RNA transcripts. The HTBI primer set was used in a first-round RT-PCR of the TCR CDR3. MiXCR, run by TCRdb on the multiplex PCR reads, gives a single entry per CDR3 protein. The sample has hundreds of thousands of distinct CDR3 sequences, about 15% seen once. Sequencing was done on a sample of blood. V and J are TRBV19 and TRBJ2-5; TRBD1 aligns across 8 bases. The receptor was isolated from a woman in her thirties or forties with Graves' ophthalmopathy. This CDR3 is CASSHPGTGNQETQYF. The CDR3 nucleotides are TGTGCCAGTAGTCACCCCGGGACAGGAAACCAAGAGACCCAGTACTTC. The variable domain in full, completed from reference TRBV19 and TRBJ2-5, reads DGGITQSPKYLFRKEGQNVTLSCEQNLNHDAMYWYRQDPGQGLRLIYYSQIVNDFQKGDIAEGYSVSREKKESFPLTVTSAQKNPTAFYLCASSHPGTGNQETQYFGPGTRLLVL.